The 6 T cell receptor beta chains below come from one sample, sequenced in a study of T cells in Graves' hyperthyroidism and ophthalmopathy. Authors of the study amplified TCR beta CDR3 regions from RNA transcripts. First-round RT-PCR of the TCR CDR3 relied on the HTBI primer set. TCRdb reprocessed the multiplex PCR reads with MiXCR, giving one entry per CDR3 protein. The sample holds hundreds of thousands of distinct CDR3 sequences, roughly 14% seen once. The material sequenced was blood. These receptors all come from a woman aged 40 to 55 with Graves' ophthalmopathy.

This clonotype came up many times. The rearrangement joins TRBV28 to TRBJ2-1; the match to TRBD1 covers 11 bases. The V gene end was trimmed by 5 bases and the J gene end by 8 bases; junction bases not matched to a gene: 11. The CDR3 spans 16 residues. Germline values: CDR1 MDHEN, CDR2 SYDVKM. Here the CDR3 reads CASSDLLDRGRDEQFF. The DNA of the CDR3 is TGTGCCAGCAGTGACTTATTGGACAGGGGGCGGGATGAGCAGTTCTTC.

This clonotype was detected many times. V and J are TRBV30 and TRBJ2-5; 8 nucleotides align to TRBD1. V was pared by 1 base and J by 2 bases, with 0 bases of the junction left unmatched. Germline V lookup: CDR1 GTSNPN, CDR2 SVGIG (reference sequence). The CDR3 is made up of 13 amino acids. The CDR3 reads CAWSGTGQETQYF. Written as DNA, the CDR3 is TGTGCCTGGAGTGGGACAGGGCAAGAGACCCAGTACTTC.

At least ten counts were recorded for this clonotype. The chain uses TRBV7-2 and TRBJ2-5; 9 bases are shared with TRBD2. CDR3 length equals 14 residues. The J segment lost 5 bases and the V segment lost 2 bases, leaving 3 bases of the junction unmatched. The germline V gene encodes CDR1 SGHTA and CDR2 FQGNSA. CDR3 loop: CASSLNGLAETQYF. The CDR3 nucleotides are TGTGCCAGCAGCTTAAACGGACTAGCGGAGACCCAGTACTTC.

This clonotype has at least ten counts. The rearrangement joins TRBV6-2 or TRBV6-3 to TRBJ2-7; a possible D gene is TRBD2 (6 bases). The CDR3 is 16 amino acids. Trimming removed 6 bases at V and 2 bases at J, with 20 bases between. Germline loops: CDR1 MNHEY, CDR2 SVGEGT. CDR3 coding DNA: TGTGCCAGCAGGACTCACCAGGGATCGGGAGCCTACGAGCAGTACTTC. As protein: CASRTHQGSGAYEQYF.

This clonotype was recorded at least ten times. V gene TRBV20-1 combines with J gene TRBJ2-6; no clear D. This CDR3 spans 15 amino acids. Germline CDR1 DFQATT, CDR2 SNEGSKA (reference sequence). The germline V and J ends were trimmed by 3 bases and 0 bases, with 9 bases remaining between them. CDR3 in amino acids: CSARVDDSGANVLTF. CDR3 bases: TGCAGTGCTAGGGTGGACGACTCTGGGGCCAACGTCCTGACTTTC.

The table lists this clonotype with many counts. The rearrangement uses TRBV10-3 and TRBJ2-7; 9 bases match TRBD1. J gave up 2 bases and V 10 bases, and 9 bases lay outside the gene matches. The germline V gene encodes CDR1 ENHRY and CDR2 SYGVKD. The CDR3 is made up of 14 amino acids. This chain's CDR3 is CANSPGQGAYEQYF. The CDR3 DNA is TGTGCCAACTCCCCGGGACAGGGAGCCTACGAGCAGTACTTC.